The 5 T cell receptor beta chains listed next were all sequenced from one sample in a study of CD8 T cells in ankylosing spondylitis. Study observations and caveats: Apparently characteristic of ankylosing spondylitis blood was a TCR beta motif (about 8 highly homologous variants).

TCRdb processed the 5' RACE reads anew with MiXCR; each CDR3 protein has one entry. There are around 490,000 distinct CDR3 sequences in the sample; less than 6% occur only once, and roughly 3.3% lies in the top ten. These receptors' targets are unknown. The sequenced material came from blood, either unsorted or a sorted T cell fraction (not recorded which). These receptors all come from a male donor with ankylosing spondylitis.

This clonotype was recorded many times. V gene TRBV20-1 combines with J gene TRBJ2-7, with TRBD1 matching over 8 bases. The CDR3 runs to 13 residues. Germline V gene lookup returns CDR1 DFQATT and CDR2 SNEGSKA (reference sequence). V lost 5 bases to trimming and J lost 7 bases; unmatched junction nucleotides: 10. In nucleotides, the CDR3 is TGCAGTGCTCGAGGCAGGGGGCTGGGGGAGCAGTACTTC. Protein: CSARGRGLGEQYF.

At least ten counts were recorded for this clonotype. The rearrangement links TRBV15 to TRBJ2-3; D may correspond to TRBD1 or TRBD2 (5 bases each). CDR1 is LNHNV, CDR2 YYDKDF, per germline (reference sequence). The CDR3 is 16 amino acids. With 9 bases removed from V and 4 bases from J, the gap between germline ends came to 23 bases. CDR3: CATTDPGPSKADTQYF. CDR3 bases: TGTGCCACTACCGACCCGGGACCGAGCAAGGCAGATACGCAGTATTTT.

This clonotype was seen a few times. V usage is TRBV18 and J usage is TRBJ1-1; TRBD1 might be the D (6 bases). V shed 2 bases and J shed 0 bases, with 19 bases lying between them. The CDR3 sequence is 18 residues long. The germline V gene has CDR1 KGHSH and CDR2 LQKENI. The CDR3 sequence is CASSPGGRGFLMNTEAFF. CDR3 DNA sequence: TGTGCCAGCTCACCAGGGGGCAGGGGCTTCTTAATGAACACTGAAGCTTTCTTT.

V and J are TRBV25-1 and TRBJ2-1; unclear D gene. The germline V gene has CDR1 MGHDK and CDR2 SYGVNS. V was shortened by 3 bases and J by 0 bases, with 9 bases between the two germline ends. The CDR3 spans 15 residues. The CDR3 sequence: CASSDPDISYNEQFF. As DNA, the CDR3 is TGTGCCAGCAGTGATCCTGACATCTCCTACAATGAGCAGTTCTTC.

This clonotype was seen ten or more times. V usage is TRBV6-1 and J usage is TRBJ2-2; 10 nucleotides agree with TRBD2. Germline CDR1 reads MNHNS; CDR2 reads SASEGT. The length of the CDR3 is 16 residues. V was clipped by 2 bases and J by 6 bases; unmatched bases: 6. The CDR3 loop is CASSEFGSGRPGELFF. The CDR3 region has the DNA TGTGCCAGCAGTGAATTTGGTAGCGGGAGGCCCGGGGAGCTGTTTTTT.